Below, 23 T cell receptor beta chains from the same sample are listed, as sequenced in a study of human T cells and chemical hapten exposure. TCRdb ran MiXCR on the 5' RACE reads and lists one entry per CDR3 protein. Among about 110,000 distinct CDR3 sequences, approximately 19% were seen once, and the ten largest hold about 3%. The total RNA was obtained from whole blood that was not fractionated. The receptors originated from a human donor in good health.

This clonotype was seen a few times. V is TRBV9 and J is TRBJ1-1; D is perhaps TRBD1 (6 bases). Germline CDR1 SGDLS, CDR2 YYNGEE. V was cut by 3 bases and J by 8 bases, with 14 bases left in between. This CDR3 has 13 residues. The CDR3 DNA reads TGTGCCAGCAGCGCCCTCACACAGGGAGAAGCTTTCTTT. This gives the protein CASSALTQGEAFF.

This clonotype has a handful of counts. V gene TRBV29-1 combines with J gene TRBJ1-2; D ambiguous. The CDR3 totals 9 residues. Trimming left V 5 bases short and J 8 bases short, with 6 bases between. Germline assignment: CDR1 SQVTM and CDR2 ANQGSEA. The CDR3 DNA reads TGCAGCGTTAGGGTCGGCTACACCTTC. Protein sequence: CSVRVGYTF.

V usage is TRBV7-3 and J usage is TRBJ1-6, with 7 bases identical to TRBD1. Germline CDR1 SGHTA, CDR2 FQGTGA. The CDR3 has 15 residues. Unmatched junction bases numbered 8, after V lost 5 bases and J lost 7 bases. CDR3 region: CASSAQGQGNSPLHF. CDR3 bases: TGTGCCAGCAGCGCACAGGGGCAAGGGAATTCACCCCTCCACTTT.

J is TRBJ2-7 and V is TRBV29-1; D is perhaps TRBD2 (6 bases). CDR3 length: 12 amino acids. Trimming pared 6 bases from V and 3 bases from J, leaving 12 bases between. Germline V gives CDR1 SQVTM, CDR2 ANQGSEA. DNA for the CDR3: TGCAGCGTCAGGCCGGGAGACTACGAGCAGTACTTC. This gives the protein CSVRPGDYEQYF.

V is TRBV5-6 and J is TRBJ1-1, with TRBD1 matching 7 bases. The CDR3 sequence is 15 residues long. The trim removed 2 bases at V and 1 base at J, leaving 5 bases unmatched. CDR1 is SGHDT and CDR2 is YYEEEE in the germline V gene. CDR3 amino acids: CASSFRGGGNTEAFF. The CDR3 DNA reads TGTGCCAGCAGCTTCAGGGGGGGGGGGAACACTGAAGCTTTCTTT.

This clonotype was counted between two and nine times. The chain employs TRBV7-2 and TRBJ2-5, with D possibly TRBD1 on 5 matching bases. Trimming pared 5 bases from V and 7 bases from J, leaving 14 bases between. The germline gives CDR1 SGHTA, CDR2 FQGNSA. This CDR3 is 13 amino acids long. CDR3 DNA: TGTGCCAGCAGCCCACCAGGGCAGGTGACCCAGTACTTC. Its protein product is CASSPPGQVTQYF.

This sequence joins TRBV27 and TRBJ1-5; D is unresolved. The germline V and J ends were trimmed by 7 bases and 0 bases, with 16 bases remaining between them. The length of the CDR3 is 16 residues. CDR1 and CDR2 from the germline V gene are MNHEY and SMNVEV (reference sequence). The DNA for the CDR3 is TGTGCCAGCACCCCTCGGTTCACGAATAGCAATCAGCCCCAGCATTTT. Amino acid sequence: CASTPRFTNSNQPQHF.

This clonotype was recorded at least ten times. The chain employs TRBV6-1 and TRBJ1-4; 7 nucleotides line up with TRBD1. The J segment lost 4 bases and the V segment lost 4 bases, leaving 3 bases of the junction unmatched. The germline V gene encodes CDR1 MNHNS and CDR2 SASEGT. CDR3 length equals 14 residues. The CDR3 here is CASSGGQYNEKLFF. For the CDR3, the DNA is TGTGCCAGCAGTGGGGGACAGTATAATGAAAAACTGTTTTTT.

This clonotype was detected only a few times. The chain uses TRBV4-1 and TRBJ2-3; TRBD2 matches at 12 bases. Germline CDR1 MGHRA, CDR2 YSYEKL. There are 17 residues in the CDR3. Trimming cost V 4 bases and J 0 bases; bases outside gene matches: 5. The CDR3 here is CASSRTSGIPSTDTQYF. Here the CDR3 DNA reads TGCGCCAGCAGCCGGACTAGCGGGATCCCCAGCACAGATACGCAGTATTTT.

This CDR3 reads CASRGLAMDTQYF. CDR3 sequence (DNA): TGTGCCAGCAGGGGACTAGCGATGGATACGCAGTATTTT. V and J are TRBV5-5 and TRBJ2-3, with TRBD2 matching over 10 bases. This CDR3 region has 13 residues. Trimming removed 5 bases from V and 6 bases from J; junction bases left unmatched: 3. Germline values: CDR1 SGHKS, CDR2 YYEKEE (reference sequence). The variable domain in full, with the rest retrieved from reference TRBV5-5 and TRBJ2-3, is DAGVTQSPTHLIKTRGQQVTLRCSPISGHKSVSWYQQVLGQGPQFIFQYYEKEERGRGNFPDRFSARQFPNYSSELNVNALLLGDSALYLCASRGLAMDTQYFGPGTRLTVL.

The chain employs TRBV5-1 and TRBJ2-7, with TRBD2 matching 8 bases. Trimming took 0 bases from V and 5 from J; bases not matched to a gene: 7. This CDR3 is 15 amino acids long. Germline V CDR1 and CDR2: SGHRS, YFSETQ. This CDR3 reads CASSLGSAGGNEQYF. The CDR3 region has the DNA TGCGCCAGCAGCTTGGGTTCGGCGGGAGGTAACGAGCAGTACTTC.

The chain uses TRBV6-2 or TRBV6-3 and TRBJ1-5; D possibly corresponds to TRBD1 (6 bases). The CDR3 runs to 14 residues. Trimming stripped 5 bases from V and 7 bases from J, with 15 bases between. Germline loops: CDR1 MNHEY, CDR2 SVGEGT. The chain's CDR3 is CASSIYRVGQPQHF. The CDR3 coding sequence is TGTGCCAGCAGTATCTACAGGGTAGGACAGCCCCAGCATTTT.

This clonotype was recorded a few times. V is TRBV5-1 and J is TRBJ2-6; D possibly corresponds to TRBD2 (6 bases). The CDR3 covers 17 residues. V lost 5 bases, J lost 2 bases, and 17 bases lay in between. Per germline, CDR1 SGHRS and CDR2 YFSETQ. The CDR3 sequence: CASRPGRETAGANVLTF. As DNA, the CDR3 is TGCGCCAGCAGACCCGGACGGGAGACTGCTGGGGCCAACGTCCTGACTTTC.

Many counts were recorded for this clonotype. CDR3 residues: CASSLAGELFF. CDR3 nucleotides: TGTGCCAGCAGCTTGGCCGGGGAGCTGTTTTTT. The V and J genes are TRBV5-4 and TRBJ2-2; D is unclear. V was cut by 0 bases and J by 6 bases, with 0 bases left in between. Looked up from germline, CDR1 is SGHNT and CDR2 is YYREEE (reference sequence). The CDR3 consists of 11 residues.

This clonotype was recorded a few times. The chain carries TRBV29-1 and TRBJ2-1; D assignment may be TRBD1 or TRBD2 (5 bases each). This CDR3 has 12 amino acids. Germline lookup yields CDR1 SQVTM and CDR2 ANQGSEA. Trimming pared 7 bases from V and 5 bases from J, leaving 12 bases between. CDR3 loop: CSATRGDNEQFF. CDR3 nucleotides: TGCAGCGCAACTAGGGGTGACAATGAGCAGTTCTTC.

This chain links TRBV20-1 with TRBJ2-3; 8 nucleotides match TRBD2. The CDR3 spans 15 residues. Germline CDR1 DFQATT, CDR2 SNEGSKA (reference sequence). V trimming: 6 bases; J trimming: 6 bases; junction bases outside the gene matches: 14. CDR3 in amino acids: CSAHAGGNVVDTQYF. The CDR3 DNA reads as TGCAGTGCCCACGCGGGGGGCAATGTTGTCGATACGCAGTATTTT.

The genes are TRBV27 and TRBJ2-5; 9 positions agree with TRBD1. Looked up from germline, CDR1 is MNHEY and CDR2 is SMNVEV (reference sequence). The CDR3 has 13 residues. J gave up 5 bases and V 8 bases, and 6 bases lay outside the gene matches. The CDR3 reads CASGDRARETQYF. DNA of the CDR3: TGTGCCAGCGGGGACAGGGCGAGGGAGACCCAGTACTTC.

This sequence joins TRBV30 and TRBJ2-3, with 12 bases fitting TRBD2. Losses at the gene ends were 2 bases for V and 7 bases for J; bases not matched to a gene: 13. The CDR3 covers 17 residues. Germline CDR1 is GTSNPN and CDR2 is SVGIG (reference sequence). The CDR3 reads CAWSLRRLAGARHTQYF. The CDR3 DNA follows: TGTGCCTGGAGTCTTAGGAGACTAGCGGGAGCCAGACATACGCAGTATTTT.

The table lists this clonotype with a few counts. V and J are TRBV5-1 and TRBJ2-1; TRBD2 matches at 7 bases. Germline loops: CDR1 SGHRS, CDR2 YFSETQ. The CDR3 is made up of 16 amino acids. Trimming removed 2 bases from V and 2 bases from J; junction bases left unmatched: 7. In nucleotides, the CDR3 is TGCGCCAGCAGCTTCGGGGGGAAGGGCCCCTACAATGAGCAGTTCTTC. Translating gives CASSFGGKGPYNEQFF. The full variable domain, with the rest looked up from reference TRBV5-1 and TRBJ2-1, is KAGVTQTPRYLIKTRGQQVTLSCSPISGHRSVSWYQQTPGQGLQFLFEYFSETQRNKGNFPGRFSGRQFSNSRSEMNVSTLELGDSALYLCASSFGGKGPYNEQFFGPGTRLTVL.

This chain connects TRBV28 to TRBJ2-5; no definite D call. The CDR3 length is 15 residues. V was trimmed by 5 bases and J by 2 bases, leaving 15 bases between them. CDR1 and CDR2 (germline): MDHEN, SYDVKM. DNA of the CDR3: TGTGCCAGCAGTCCCCCTGAGTGGAAACAAGAGACCCAGTACTTC. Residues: CASSPPEWKQETQYF. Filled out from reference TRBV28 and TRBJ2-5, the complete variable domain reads DVKVTQSSRYLVKRTGEKVFLECVQDMDHENMFWYRQDPGLGLRLIYFSYDVKMKEKGDIPEGYSVSREKKERFSLILESASTNQTSMYLCASSPPEWKQETQYFGPGTRLLVL.

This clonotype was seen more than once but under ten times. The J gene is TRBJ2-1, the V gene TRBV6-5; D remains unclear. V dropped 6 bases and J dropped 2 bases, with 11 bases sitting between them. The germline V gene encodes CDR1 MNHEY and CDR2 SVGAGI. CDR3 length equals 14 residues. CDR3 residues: CASSALGPYNEQFF. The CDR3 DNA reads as TGTGCCAGCAGCGCCCTTGGCCCCTACAATGAGCAGTTCTTC.

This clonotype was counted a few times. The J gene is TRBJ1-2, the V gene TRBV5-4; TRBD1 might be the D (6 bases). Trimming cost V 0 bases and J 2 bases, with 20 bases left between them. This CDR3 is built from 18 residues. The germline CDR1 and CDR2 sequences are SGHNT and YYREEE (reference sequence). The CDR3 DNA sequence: TGTGCCAGCAGCTTGGTCGGGTTAGGATGGGGGCTCAACTATGGCTACACCTTC. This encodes CASSLVGLGWGLNYGYTF. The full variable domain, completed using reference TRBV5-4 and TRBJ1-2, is ETGVTQSPTHLIKTRGQQVTLRCSSQSGHNTVSWYQQALGQGPQFIFQYYREEENGRGNFPPRFSGLQFPNYSSELNVNALELDDSALYLCASSLVGLGWGLNYGYTFGSGTRLTVV.

CDR3 sequence (DNA): TGTGCCTGGAGTAAAGTCAATGAGCAGTTCTTC. It encodes CAWSKVNEQFF. The V and J genes are TRBV30 and TRBJ2-1; no firm D call. This CDR3 is 11 amino acids long. The V end lost 2 bases, the J end lost 6 bases, and 5 bases lay between the germline ends. The germline V gene has CDR1 GTSNPN and CDR2 SVGIG (reference sequence).